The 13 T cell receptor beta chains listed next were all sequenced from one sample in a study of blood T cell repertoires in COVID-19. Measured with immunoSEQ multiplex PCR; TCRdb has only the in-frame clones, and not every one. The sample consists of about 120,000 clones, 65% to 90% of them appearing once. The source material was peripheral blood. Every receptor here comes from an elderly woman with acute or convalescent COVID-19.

CDR3: CASSETDHYGGYTF. The CDR3, as DNA: TGTGCCAGTAGTGAGACGGATCACTACGGCGGCTACACCTTC. V and J are TRBV19 and TRBJ1-2; D is undetermined. Trimming took off 5 bases at V and 8 bases at J, with 18 bases between the two ends. The CDR3 runs to 14 residues. Per the germline V gene, CDR1 is LNHDA and CDR2 is SQIVND (reference sequence).

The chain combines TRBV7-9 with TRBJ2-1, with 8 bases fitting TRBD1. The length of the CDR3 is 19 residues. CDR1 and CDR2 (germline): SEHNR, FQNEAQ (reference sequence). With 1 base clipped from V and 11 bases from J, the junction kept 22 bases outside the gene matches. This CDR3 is CASSLGGSGATGVIRKQFF. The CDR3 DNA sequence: TGTGCCAGCAGCTTAGGAGGGAGTGGAGCGACAGGGGTAATACGGAAGCAGTTCTTC. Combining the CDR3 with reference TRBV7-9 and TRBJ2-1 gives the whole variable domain DTGVSQNPRHKITKRGQNVTFRCDPISEHNRLYWYRQTLGQGPEFLTYFQNEAQLEKSRLLSDRFSAERPKGSFSTLEIQRTEQGDSAMYLCASSLGGSGATGVIRKQFFGPGTRLTVL.

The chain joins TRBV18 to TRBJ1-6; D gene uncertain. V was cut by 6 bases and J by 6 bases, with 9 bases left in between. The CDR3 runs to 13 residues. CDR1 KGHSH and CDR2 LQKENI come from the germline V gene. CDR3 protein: CASSPGVNSPLHF. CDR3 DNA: TGTGCCAGCTCCCCGGGAGTTAATTCACCCCTCCACTTT. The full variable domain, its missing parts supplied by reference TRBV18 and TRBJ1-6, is NAGVMQNPRHLVRRRGQEARLRCSPMKGHSHVYWYRQLPEEGLKFMVYLQKENIIDESGMPKERFSAEFPKEGPSILRIQQVVRGDSAAYFCASSPGVNSPLHFGNGTRLTVT.

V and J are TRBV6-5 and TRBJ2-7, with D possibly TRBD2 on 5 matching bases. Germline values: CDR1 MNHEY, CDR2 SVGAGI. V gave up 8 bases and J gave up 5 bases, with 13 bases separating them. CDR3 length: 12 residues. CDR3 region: CASGLGVNEQYV. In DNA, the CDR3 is TGTGCCAGCGGACTTGGGGTAAACGAGCAGTACGTC.

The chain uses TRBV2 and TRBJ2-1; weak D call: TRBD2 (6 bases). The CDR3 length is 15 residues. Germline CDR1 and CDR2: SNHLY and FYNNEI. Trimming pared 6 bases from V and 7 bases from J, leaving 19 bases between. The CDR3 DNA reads TGTGCCAGCAGAGAGGACTATGTGGGGGGAAATGAGCAGTTCTTC. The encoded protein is CASREDYVGGNEQFF.

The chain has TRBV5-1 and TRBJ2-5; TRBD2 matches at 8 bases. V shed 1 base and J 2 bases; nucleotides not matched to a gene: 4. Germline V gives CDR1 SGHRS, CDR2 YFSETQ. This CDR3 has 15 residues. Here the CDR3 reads CASSLIPGGQETQYF. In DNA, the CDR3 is TGCGCCAGCAGCTTGATCCCGGGGGGGCAAGAGACCCAGTACTTC.

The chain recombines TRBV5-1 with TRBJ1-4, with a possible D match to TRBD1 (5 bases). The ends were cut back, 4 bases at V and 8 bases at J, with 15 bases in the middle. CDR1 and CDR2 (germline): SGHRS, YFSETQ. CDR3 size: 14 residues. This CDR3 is CASSPWGGEEKLFF. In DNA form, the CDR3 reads TGCGCCAGCAGCCCCTGGGGGGGTGAGGAAAAACTGTTTTTT. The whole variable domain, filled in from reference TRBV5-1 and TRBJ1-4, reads KAGVTQTPRYLIKTRGQQVTLSCSPISGHRSVSWYQQTPGQGLQFLFEYFSETQRNKGNFPGRFSGRQFSNSRSEMNVSTLELGDSALYLCASSPWGGEEKLFFGSGTQLSVL.

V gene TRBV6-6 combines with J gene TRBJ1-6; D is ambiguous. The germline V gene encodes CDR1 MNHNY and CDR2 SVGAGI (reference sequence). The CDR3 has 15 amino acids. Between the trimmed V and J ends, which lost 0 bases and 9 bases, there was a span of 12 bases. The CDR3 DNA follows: TGTGCCAGCAGTTACTCAAAGGGAGGTGGTTCACCCCTCCACTTT. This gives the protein CASSYSKGGGSPLHF.

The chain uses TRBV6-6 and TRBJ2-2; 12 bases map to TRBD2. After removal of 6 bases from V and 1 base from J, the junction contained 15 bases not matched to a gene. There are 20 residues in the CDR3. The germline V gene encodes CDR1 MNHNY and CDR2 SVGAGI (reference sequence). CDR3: CASSSPTSGGHTLNTGELFF. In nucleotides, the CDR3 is TGTGCCAGCAGCTCACCGACTAGCGGGGGCCACACTTTGAACACCGGGGAGCTGTTTTTT.

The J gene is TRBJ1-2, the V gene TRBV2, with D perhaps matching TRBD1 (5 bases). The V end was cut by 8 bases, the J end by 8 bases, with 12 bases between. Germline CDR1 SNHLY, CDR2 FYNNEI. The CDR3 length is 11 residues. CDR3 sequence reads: CASGTYGGYTF. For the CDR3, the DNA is TGTGCCAGCGGGACTTACGGGGGCTACACCTTC.

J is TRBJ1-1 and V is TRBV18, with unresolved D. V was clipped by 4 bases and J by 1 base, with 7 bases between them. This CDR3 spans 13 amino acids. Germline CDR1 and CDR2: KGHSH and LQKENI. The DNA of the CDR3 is TGTGCCAGCTCACTAGACTGGAACACTGAAGCTTTCTTT. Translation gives CASSLDWNTEAFF.

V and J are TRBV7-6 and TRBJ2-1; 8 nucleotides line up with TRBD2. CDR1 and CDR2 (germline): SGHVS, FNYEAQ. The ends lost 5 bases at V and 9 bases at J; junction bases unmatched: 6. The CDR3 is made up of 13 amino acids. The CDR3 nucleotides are TGTGCCAGCAGCCCGGGGGGGCCGGGTGAGCAGTTCTTC. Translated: CASSPGGPGEQFF. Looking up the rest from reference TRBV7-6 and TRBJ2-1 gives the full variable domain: GAGVSQSPRYKVTKRGQDVALRCDPISGHVSLYWYRQALGQGPEFLTYFNYEAQQDKSGLPNDRFSAERPEGSISTLTIQRTEQRDSAMYRCASSPGGPGEQFFGPGTRLTVL.

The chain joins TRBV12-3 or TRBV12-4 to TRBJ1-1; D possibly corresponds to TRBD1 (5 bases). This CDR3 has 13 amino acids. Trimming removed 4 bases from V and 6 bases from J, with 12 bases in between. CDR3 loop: CASSYGGNAEAFF. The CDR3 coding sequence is TGTGCCAGCAGTTACGGGGGGAATGCTGAAGCTTTCTTT.